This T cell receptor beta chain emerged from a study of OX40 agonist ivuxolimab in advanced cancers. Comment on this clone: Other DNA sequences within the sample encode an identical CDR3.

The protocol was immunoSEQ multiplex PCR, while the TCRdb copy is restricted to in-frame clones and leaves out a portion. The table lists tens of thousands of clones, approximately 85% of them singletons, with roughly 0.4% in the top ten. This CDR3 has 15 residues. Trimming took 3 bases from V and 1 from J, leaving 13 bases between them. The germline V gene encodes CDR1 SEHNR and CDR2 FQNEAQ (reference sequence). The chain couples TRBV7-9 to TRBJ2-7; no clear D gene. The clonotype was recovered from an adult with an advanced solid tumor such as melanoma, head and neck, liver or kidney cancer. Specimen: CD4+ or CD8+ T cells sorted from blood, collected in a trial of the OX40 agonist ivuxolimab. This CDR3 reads CASSFPGSHSYEQYV. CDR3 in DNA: TGTGCCAGCAGCTTCCCCGGGTCTCATTCCTACGAGCAGTACGTC.